Listed below are T cell receptor beta chains from one sample, sequenced in a study of shared clonotypes between healthy human individuals. The table came from immunoSEQ multiplex PCR; TCRdb's copy has only in-frame clones and leaves some out. Of roughly 1.5 million clones listed, 95% to 99% are singletons. Sequencing was done on a sample of naive CD4+ T cells sorted from blood. The receptors come from a man aged 25-45 years in good health. CDR3s include the opening cysteine and the closing phenylalanine or tryptophan. Fields, in order: CDR3 protein, CDR3 DNA, J gene, V gene, D gene. D genes are given only for firm matches.

cdr3_aa: CASSSYRGITGELFF; cdr3_nt: TGTGCCAGCAGTTCGTACAGGGGGATCACCGGGGAGCTGTTTTTT; j_call: TRBJ2-2; v_call: TRBV6-6; d_call: TRBD1
cdr3_aa: CASSSRNEQFF; cdr3_nt: TGTGCCAGCAGCTCTAGGAATGAGCAGTTCTTC; j_call: TRBJ2-1; v_call: TRBV5-4; d_call: .
cdr3_aa: CASSLAGAGSNQPQHF; cdr3_nt: TGTGCCAGCAGCTTAGCTGGGGCGGGGAGCAATCAGCCCCAGCATTTT; j_call: TRBJ1-5; v_call: TRBV7-2; d_call: .
cdr3_aa: CSVKKGQGPGEKLFF; cdr3_nt: TGCAGCGTGAAAAAAGGACAGGGGCCAGGAGAAAAACTGTTTTTT; j_call: TRBJ1-4; v_call: TRBV29-1; d_call: TRBD1
cdr3_aa: CASSLEYGLAGVSSYEQYF; cdr3_nt: TGTGCCAGCAGCTTGGAATATGGTCTAGCGGGAGTAAGCTCCTACGAGCAGTACTTC; j_call: TRBJ2-7; v_call: TRBV5-6; d_call: TRBD2
cdr3_aa: CASSLGSRDGNYGYTF; cdr3_nt: TGCGCCAGCAGCTTGGGTAGCAGGGATGGCAACTATGGCTACACCTTC; j_call: TRBJ1-2; v_call: TRBV5-1; d_call: .
cdr3_aa: CASSRSRQGANEQYF; cdr3_nt: TGTGCCAGCTCACGATCCCGCCAGGGGGCCAACGAGCAGTACTTC; j_call: TRBJ2-7; v_call: TRBV18; d_call: TRBD1
cdr3_aa: CSAWGGTGFNEQFF; cdr3_nt: TGCAGCGCCTGGGGCGGGACAGGGTTTAATGAGCAGTTCTTC; j_call: TRBJ2-1; v_call: TRBV29-1; d_call: TRBD1
cdr3_aa: CALGTGGYEQYF; cdr3_nt: TGTGCCCTGGGGACAGGGGGCTACGAGCAGTACTTC; j_call: TRBJ2-7; v_call: TRBV10-3; d_call: TRBD1
cdr3_aa: CASSLGAGGRYEQYF; cdr3_nt: TGCGCCAGCAGCCTAGGTGCAGGGGGCCGCTACGAGCAGTACTTC; j_call: TRBJ2-7; v_call: TRBV4-3; d_call: TRBD1